This record looks at one TCR beta chain sequence and its context. Its antigen is not yet known. No clone much larger than this one lies a single base away; base qualities are absent. The CDR3 regions of human TCRbeta chains were analyzed by immunosequencing. The paper's processing steps were these. TCRs in the repertoires were compared against a reference library of SARS-CoV-2-specific TCRs that had been generated with the MIRA antigen-specificity platform. Breadth was defined as the fraction of unique TCRs that were SARS-CoV-2-associated. Depth was defined as the fraction of total T cells that were SARS-CoV-2-associated. Using the MIRA data, every spike-specific TCR was mapped to the spike region that the TCR reacted to and assigned to either a CD4 or a CD8 class. Log10-transformed breadth and depth values were compared by one-way ANOVA with Sidak's multiple comparisons tests. The table comes from immuneACCESS by way of TCRdb, which keeps in-frame sequences with V and J called. Part of the clones is missing from these tables; in studies checked, under half for an unresolved V gene and the rest for unknown reasons. The V and J calls and clone size are taken from that table; D and trimming were inferred from the DNA. The sample yields over 85,000 clones; 90% to 95% were counted once. About an eighth of the sample rests with the top ten.

Trimming removed 5 bases from V and 2 bases from J; the gene matches leave 8 bases unexplained. From its cysteine to its phenylalanine, the CDR3 spans 18 amino acids. Just the 54-base CDR3 DNA is kept, in frame starting at base 1. The germline V gene encodes CDR1 MNHNY and CDR2 SVGAGI (reference sequence). These data belong to a study of T cell responses to AZD1222 COVID-19 vaccine (dated by TCRdb to the early 2020s). Regarding the complete study: AZD1222 recipients with second doses at about 4 weeks or about 12 weeks were pooled, because spike-specific TCR depth and breadth did not differ between schedules. TCR sequencing was performed for 230 to 250 trial participants, of whom roughly 200 were given two doses of AZD1222 and some 26 were given two doses of MenACWY control vaccine. Trial participants were enrolled into age subgroups of 18-55, 56-69 and 70-plus years, which contained 148, 28 and 57 TCR-sequenced participants, respectively.

What the time point label conveys for this sample: baseline before first vaccination. Vaccinee samples were obtained from the UK trials COV001 and COV002, which included a single-blind randomized controlled phase 2/3 trial of AZD1222 (ChAdOx1 nCoV-19) in healthy adults. For TCRbeta chain sequencing, PBMC samples were collected from trial participants at day 0 and at day 28 after the second dose. The paper's findings and limits, for the study overall: The vaccine-associated CD4 TCRs covered the entire spike protein, and the dominant responses fell in regions 160-218 and 743-854. Conclusions about previously exposed vaccinees are limited, since just 5 to 7 AZD1222 recipients were seropositive for SARS-CoV-2 at baseline. Because no day 14 peak-response samples were available, repertoires were characterized only after the peak T cell response. In the small 56-69-year group, the increase in depth fell short of significance, most likely because of low power. After two AZD1222 doses, spike-specific TCR breadth and depth were significantly higher than at day 0 and than in MenACWY recipients. Most participants were white British and females outnumbered males, and the authors suggested that clonal diversity may have been underestimated. Epitopes outside the regions mutated in the B.1.351 and B.1.1.7 variants were reportedly recognized by nearly half of the unique spike-specific TCRs.

This receptor was obtained from an adult in good health. The chain employs TRBV6-6 and TRBJ2-1, with 14 bases in between that match TRBD2. Sequencing was performed on peripheral blood, taken on day 0 of AZD1222 vaccination. The CDR3 in this case is CASSHPGLAGGPYNEQFF. DNA sequence: TGTGCCAGCAGTCACCCCGGACTAGCGGGGGGACCCTACAATGAGCAGTTCTTC.